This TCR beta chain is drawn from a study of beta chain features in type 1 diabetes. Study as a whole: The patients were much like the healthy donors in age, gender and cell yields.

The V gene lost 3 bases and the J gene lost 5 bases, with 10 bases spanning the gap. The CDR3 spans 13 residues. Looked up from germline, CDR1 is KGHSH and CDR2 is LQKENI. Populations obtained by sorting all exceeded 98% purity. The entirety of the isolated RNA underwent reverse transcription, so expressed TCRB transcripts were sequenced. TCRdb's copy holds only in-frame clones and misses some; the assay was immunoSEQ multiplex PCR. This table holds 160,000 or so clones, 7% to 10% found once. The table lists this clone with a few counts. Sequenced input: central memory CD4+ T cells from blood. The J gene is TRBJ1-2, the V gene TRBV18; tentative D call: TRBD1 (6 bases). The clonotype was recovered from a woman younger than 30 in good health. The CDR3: CASSPTGQYGYTF. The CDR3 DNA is TGTGCCAGCTCACCCACAGGGCAGTATGGCTACACCTTC.